This T cell receptor beta chain was observed in a study of OX40 agonist ivuxolimab in advanced cancers. Study summary: The patients got ivuxolimab, which is an agonistic anti-OX40 (CD134) antibody. Melanoma, hepatocellular carcinoma, head and neck or renal cell cancer occurred in dose-escalation patients.

Profiled with immunoSEQ multiplex PCR; TCRdb holds only in-frame clones, not every one. The sample lists 52,000 or so clones; 70% to 90% were seen once. The study, taken as a whole, reports: Undetermined was the antigen specificity of the expanded peripheral T cells. Among the lowest levels of clonal expansion were found in partial responders at 0.1-3.0 mg/kg.

With respect to this clone: What it binds is unknown.

V lost 10 bases and J lost 6, with 19 bases in between. The CDR3 totals 14 residues. CDR1 SNHLY and CDR2 FYNNEI come from the germline V gene. The rearrangement links TRBV2 to TRBJ2-1; D gene ambiguous. Sequences were derived from CD4+ or CD8+ T cells sorted from blood, sampled in a trial of the OX40 agonist ivuxolimab. The receptor's source is an adult with an advanced solid tumor such as melanoma, head and neck, liver or kidney cancer. The CDR3 sequence: CATARHTWVNEQFF. The DNA for the CDR3 is TGTGCCACCGCACGGCATACTTGGGTCAATGAGCAGTTCTTC. Full variable domain (remainder filled in from reference TRBV2 and TRBJ2-1): EPEVTQTPSHQVTQMGQEVILRCVPISNHLYFYWYRQILGQKVEFLVSFYNNEISEKSEIFDDQFSVERPDGSNFTLKIRSTKLEDSAMYFCATARHTWVNEQFFGPGTRLTVL.